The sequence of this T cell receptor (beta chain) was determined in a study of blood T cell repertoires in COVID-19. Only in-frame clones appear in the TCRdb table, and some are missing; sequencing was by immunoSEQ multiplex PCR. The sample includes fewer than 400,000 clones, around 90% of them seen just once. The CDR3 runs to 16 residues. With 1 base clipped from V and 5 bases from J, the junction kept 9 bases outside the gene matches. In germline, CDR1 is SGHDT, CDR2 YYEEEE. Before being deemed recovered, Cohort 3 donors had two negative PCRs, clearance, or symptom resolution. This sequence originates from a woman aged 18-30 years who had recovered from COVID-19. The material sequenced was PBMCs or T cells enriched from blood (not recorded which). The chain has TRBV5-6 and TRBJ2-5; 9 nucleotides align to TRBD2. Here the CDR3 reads CASSLRGLAGRETQYF. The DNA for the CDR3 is TGTGCCAGCAGCTTGAGAGGGCTAGCGGGGCGGGAGACCCAGTACTTC.